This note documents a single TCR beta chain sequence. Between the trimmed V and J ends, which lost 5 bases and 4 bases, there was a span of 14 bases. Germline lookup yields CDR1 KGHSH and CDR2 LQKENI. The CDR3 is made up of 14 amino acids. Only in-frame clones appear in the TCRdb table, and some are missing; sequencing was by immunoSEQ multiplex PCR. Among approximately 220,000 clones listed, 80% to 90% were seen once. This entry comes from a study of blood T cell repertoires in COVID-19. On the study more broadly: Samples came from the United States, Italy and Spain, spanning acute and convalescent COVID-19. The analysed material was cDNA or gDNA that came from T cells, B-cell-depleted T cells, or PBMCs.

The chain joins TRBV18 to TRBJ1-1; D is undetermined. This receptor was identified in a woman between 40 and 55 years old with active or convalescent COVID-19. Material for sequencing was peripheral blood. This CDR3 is CASSGLIVGTEAFF. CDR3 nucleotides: TGTGCCAGCTCAGGGCTCATAGTAGGCACTGAAGCTTTCTTT.